This T cell receptor (beta chain) was captured in a study of blood T cell repertoires in COVID-19. V gave up 1 base and J gave up 8 bases; unmatched junction bases: 4. The CDR3 is 14 residues long. Germline CDR1 LNHNV, CDR2 YYDKDF (reference sequence). Assay: immunoSEQ multiplex PCR; the TCRdb copy retains only in-frame clones and omits some. The data show 200,000 to 250,000 clones, 80% to 90% seen once. The chain joins TRBV15 to TRBJ1-1, with 10 bases lining up with TRBD1. Sequencing used PBMCs or T cells enriched from blood (not recorded which). The TCR sequence derives from a middle-aged woman with acute COVID-19. The CDR3 DNA is TGTGCCACCAGCAGAGGACAGGGGGCGGACGAAGCTTTCTTT. Residues: CATSRGQGADEAFF.